This TCR beta chain comes out of a study of cytomegalovirus exposure and HLA in healthy donors. Comments on this clone: Its antigen is as yet unknown.

Study results and limitations: In an earlier analysis, most TCR beta V segments were productive about 87% or about 30% of the time.

The primer mix had 60 Vbeta and 13 Jbeta primers. Assay: immunoSEQ multiplex PCR; the TCRdb copy retains only in-frame clones and omits some. The table has more than 85,000 clones, 65% to 80% seen once. V was shortened by 0 bases and J by 3 bases, with 17 bases between the two germline ends. Germline V gives CDR1 LNHNV, CDR2 YYDKDF (reference sequence). The CDR3 extends over 17 amino acids. In nominal health when sampled, donors likely had unrecorded immune exposures nonetheless. This receptor was taken from a woman aged 45-65 years in good health and CMV-seropositive. This chain links TRBV15 with TRBJ2-5; D may be TRBD2 (5 bases). Material: PBMCs. CDR3 coding DNA: TGTGCCACCAGCAGAGATCGCGAGCGGAGTTTGAAAGAGACCCAGTACTTC. Its translation: CATSRDRERSLKETQYF.